Below are 24 T cell receptor beta chains sequenced from a single sample in a study of cytomegalovirus exposure and HLA in healthy donors (dated by TCRdb to the late 2010s). Libraries were made using the immunoSEQ multiplex PCR assay. A mixture of 60 forward primers for TCR Vbeta segments and 13 reverse primers for TCR Jbeta segments was used in the multiplex PCR. TCRdb stores this immuneACCESS table with in-frame sequences only. Part of the clones is absent; in the studies checked, under half of the shortfall reflects unresolved V genes, and no reason is known for the rest. The sample data list roughly 180,000 clones, and 84% of these were observed just once. More than 4% of the sample is in the top ten clones. Sequencing used PBMCs. The receptor set was obtained from a girl aged 10 to 17 in good health and CMV-seropositive.

The chain couples TRBV5-6 to TRBJ1-3; perhaps TRBD1 as D (5 bases). The germline V gene encodes CDR1 SGHDT and CDR2 YYEEEE. CDR3 length equals 15 residues. V lost 0 bases and J 4 bases, leaving 11 bases between the germline ends. Here the CDR3 DNA reads TGTGCCAGCAGCTTGGGCCCAGGGTCAGGAAACACCATATATTTT. It specifies CASSLGPGSGNTIYF. Drawing the rest from reference TRBV5-6 and TRBJ1-3, the complete variable domain is DAGVTQSPTHLIKTRGQQVTLRCSPKSGHDTVSWYQQALGQGPQFIFQYYEEEERQRGNFPDRFSGHQFPNYSSELNVNALLLGDSALYLCASSLGPGSGNTIYFGEGSWLTVV.

The chain links TRBV11-3 to TRBJ1-4; 9 positions agree with TRBD1. V lost 5 bases, J lost 4 bases, and 11 bases stayed unmatched. This CDR3 spans 17 amino acids. Germline loops: CDR1 SGHNT, CDR2 YENEEA. The CDR3 coding sequence is TGTGCCAGCAGCCCCCGGGACAGGGTGTTCGGTAATGAAAAACTGTTTTTT. Translating it yields CASSPRDRVFGNEKLFF. The entire variable domain, with the rest obtained from reference TRBV11-3 and TRBJ1-4, is as follows: EAGVVQSPRYKIIEKKQPVAFWCNPISGHNTLYWYLQNLGQGPELLIRYENEEAVDDSQLPKDRFSAERLKGVDSTLKIQPAELGDSAVYLCASSPRDRVFGNEKLFFGSGTQLSVL.

CDR3 nucleotide sequence: TGCGCCAGCAGTTATGAACCCGGGACAGGGGCAACTGAAGCTTTCTTT. Protein: CASSYEPGTGATEAFF. The chain carries TRBV5-1 and TRBJ1-1; 10 bases are a match to TRBD1. V dropped 5 bases and J dropped 5; count of bases not matched to a gene: 12. This CDR3 is built from 16 residues. Looked up from germline, CDR1 is SGHRS and CDR2 is YFSETQ.

The V and J genes are TRBV7-3 and TRBJ2-2; TRBD2 might be the D (6 bases). The CDR3 is 17 residues long. Germline CDR1 reads SGHTA; CDR2 reads FQGTGA. Trimming stripped 5 bases from V and 5 bases from J, with 21 bases between. The chain's CDR3 is CASSLQTGFGGTGELFF. CDR3 coding DNA: TGTGCCAGCAGCCTTCAGACCGGGTTCGGAGGGACCGGGGAGCTGTTTTTT.

The chain links TRBV6-5 to TRBJ1-5, with 10 bases matching TRBD1. This CDR3 region has 15 residues. Per the germline V gene, CDR1 is MNHEY and CDR2 is SVGAGI. V shed 0 bases, J shed 5 bases, and the junction held 1 base outside the gene matches. The CDR3 DNA reads as TGTGCCAGCAGTTACTCGGGACAGGGGTATCAGCCCCAGCATTTT. It codes for CASSYSGQGYQPQHF.

The rearrangement joins TRBV28 to TRBJ2-7; no clear D gene. The ends were cut back, 8 bases at V and 6 bases at J, with 14 bases in the middle. From germline, CDR1 is MDHEN and CDR2 SYDVKM. This CDR3 contains 12 residues. The CDR3 DNA is TGTGCCAGCGTCGGTGGTCTCTCCGAGCAGTACTTC. The encoded protein is CASVGGLSEQYF.

J is TRBJ1-2 and V is TRBV14; perhaps TRBD1 as D (5 bases). The germline V and J ends were trimmed by 5 bases and 6 bases, with 16 bases remaining between them. CDR1 is SGHDN, CDR2 FVKESK, per germline. This CDR3 spans 14 amino acids. The CDR3 DNA reads as TGTGCCAGCAGCAGCAGGGAATCCACCCATGGCTACACCTTC. This codes for CASSSRESTHGYTF.

This chain joins TRBV5-1 and TRBJ2-1; 8 bases map to TRBD1. Germline CDR1 and CDR2: SGHRS and YFSETQ. This CDR3 has 14 residues. Trimming removed 0 bases from V and 8 bases from J; junction bases left unmatched: 4. CDR3 DNA sequence: TGCGCCAGCAGCTTGGTGCCAGGGGGCTATGAGCAGTTCTTC. Translating it yields CASSLVPGGYEQFF.

The chain links TRBV7-9 to TRBJ1-1; possible D gene TRBD1, 6 bases. Germline V gene sequence: CDR1 SEHNR, CDR2 FQNEAQ (reference sequence). V lost 5 bases and J lost 1, with 17 bases in between. The CDR3 is made up of 16 amino acids. CDR3 DNA: TGTGCCAGCAGCAGAGGGGGGGGTGGGGGGAACACTGAAGCTTTCTTT. This encodes CASSRGGGGGNTEAFF.

The chain is built from TRBV7-9 and TRBJ1-2, with 10 positions matching TRBD1. V lost 2 bases, J lost 5 bases, and 5 bases stayed unmatched. The CDR3 covers 15 residues. CDR1 is SEHNR, CDR2 FQNEAQ, per germline (reference sequence). The CDR3 loop is CASSLSRDRGYGYTF. The CDR3 DNA reads TGTGCCAGCAGCTTAAGCCGGGACAGGGGTTATGGCTACACCTTC.

The genes are TRBV4-2 and TRBJ1-1; D is perhaps TRBD1 (6 bases). Germline V gives CDR1 LGHNA, CDR2 YNFKEQ. V lost 0 bases and J 2 bases, leaving 16 bases between the germline ends. This CDR3 comprises 17 residues. The CDR3 DNA reads as TGTGCCAGCAGCCAAGATTCCAGCGGGACACTAAACACTGAAGCTTTCTTT. As protein: CASSQDSSGTLNTEAFF.

The rearrangement joins TRBV9 to TRBJ2-4; D is unclear. V was trimmed by 5 bases and J by 0 bases, leaving 9 bases between them. The germline CDR1 and CDR2 sequences are SGDLS and YYNGEE. The CDR3 spans 14 residues. The CDR3 spells CASSSELAKNIQYF. CDR3 sequence (DNA): TGTGCCAGCAGTTCGGAGCTAGCCAAAAACATTCAGTACTTC.

The V gene is TRBV10-1, the J gene TRBJ1-5; tentatively, D is TRBD1 (6 bases). The CDR3 runs 13 residues. The V end lost 6 bases, the J end lost 5 bases, and 11 bases lay between the germline ends. The V gene's germline CDR1 is WNHNN and CDR2 SYGVQD (reference sequence). The CDR3: CASSATGHQPQHF. In nucleotides, the CDR3 is TGCGCCAGCAGCGCCACAGGGCATCAGCCCCAGCATTTT.

The V gene is TRBV15, the J gene TRBJ2-7; 7 bases match TRBD2. The V gene end was trimmed by 8 bases and the J gene end by 6 bases; junction bases not matched to a gene: 13. Germline assignment: CDR1 LNHNV and CDR2 YYDKDF (reference sequence). CDR3 length equals 14 residues. The CDR3 DNA reads TGTGCCACCCTTTCGGGGGGAGGAGTCGGCGAGCAGTACTTC. Its translation is CATLSGGGVGEQYF.

The V gene is TRBV7-9, the J gene TRBJ1-2; D uncertain. The CDR3 spans 14 residues. V gave up 1 base and J gave up 3 bases, with 9 bases separating them. Germline lookup yields CDR1 SEHNR and CDR2 FQNEAQ (reference sequence). The CDR3: CASSLVGFHYGYTF. The DNA of the CDR3 is TGTGCCAGCAGCTTAGTCGGGTTCCACTATGGCTACACCTTC.

The chain links TRBV30 to TRBJ1-1; a weak D match, TRBD1 (6 bases). Trimming left V 1 base short and J 6 bases short, with 12 bases between. CDR3 length: 13 amino acids. Per the germline V gene, CDR1 is GTSNPN and CDR2 is SVGIG (reference sequence). Here the CDR3 DNA reads TGTGCCTGGAGTGCCAGACAGGTGTCTGAAGCTTTCTTT. Translated, it gives CAWSARQVSEAFF.

This clone was counted a single time. The chain employs TRBV5-5 and TRBJ1-2, with 9 bases matching TRBD1. CDR3 length: 14 amino acids. Germline V CDR1 and CDR2: SGHKS, YYEKEE (reference sequence). J was trimmed by 4 bases and V by 0 bases; bases with no gene match: 1. This chain's CDR3 is CASSLVDRGYGYTF. The CDR3 DNA is TGTGCCAGCAGCTTGGTGGACAGGGGCTATGGCTACACCTTC.

The rearrangement links TRBV7-9 to TRBJ1-5; 7 nucleotides line up with TRBD1. The CDR3 runs to 16 residues. CDR1 SEHNR and CDR2 FQNEAQ come from the germline V gene (reference sequence). J gave up 0 bases and V 5 bases, and 7 bases lay outside the gene matches. CDR3 nucleotide sequence: TGTGCCAGCAGCCTGGAGGGACAGCATAGCAATCAGCCCCAGCATTTT. It encodes CASSLEGQHSNQPQHF.

In its sample, this clone was seen once. The chain employs TRBV10-1 and TRBJ2-2; D is uncertain. This CDR3 spans 12 amino acids. Trimming shortened V by 6 bases and J by 2 bases, and 4 bases separated the two germline ends. Germline CDR1 WNHNN, CDR2 SYGVQD (reference sequence). CDR3: CASSKNTGELFF. The CDR3 nucleotides read TGCGCCAGCAGCAAAAACACCGGGGAGCTGTTTTTT.

The V and J genes are TRBV5-6 and TRBJ2-2; tentatively, D is TRBD1 (6 bases). Trimming removed 0 bases from V and 5 bases from J, with 11 bases in between. The CDR3 loop spans 15 amino acids. Per the germline V gene, CDR1 is SGHDT and CDR2 is YYEEEE. The CDR3 loop is CASSLVSGDTGELFF. CDR3 nucleotides: TGTGCCAGCAGCTTGGTGTCAGGGGATACCGGGGAGCTGTTTTTT.

This chain uses TRBV25-1 with TRBJ2-5; D is ambiguous. V was pared by 4 bases and J by 1 base, with 19 bases between. This CDR3 is built from 17 residues. In germline, CDR1 is MGHDK, CDR2 SYGVNS. The chain's CDR3 is CASSVKPPERIQETQYF. The CDR3 DNA sequence: TGTGCCAGCAGTGTTAAACCCCCGGAGAGGATCCAAGAGACCCAGTACTTC.

The chain joins TRBV6-5 to TRBJ2-5, with D possibly being TRBD1 (6 bases). Germline values: CDR1 MNHEY, CDR2 SVGAGI. This CDR3 has 14 amino acids. Trimming removed 5 bases at V and 1 base at J, with 11 bases between. The CDR3: CASSHRDIQETQYF. Written as DNA, the CDR3 is TGTGCCAGCAGTCACCGGGACATCCAAGAGACCCAGTACTTC.

The chain couples TRBV4-1 to TRBJ2-3, with TRBD2 as a possible D gene (6 bases). V lost 2 bases and J 2 bases, leaving 17 bases between the germline ends. The CDR3 runs to 17 residues. In germline, CDR1 is MGHRA, CDR2 YSYEKL. The CDR3 loop reads CASSQLPGLSPTDTQYF. In nucleotides, the CDR3 is TGCGCCAGCAGCCAATTACCGGGACTTTCCCCCACAGATACGCAGTATTTT.

The rearrangement uses TRBV5-1 and TRBJ1-1; D is perhaps TRBD1 (5 bases). Germline lookup yields CDR1 SGHRS and CDR2 YFSETQ. The CDR3 consists of 15 residues. Trimming pared 4 bases from V and 5 bases from J, leaving 18 bases between. The CDR3 sequence is CASSGIGEASTEAFF. The CDR3 DNA reads as TGCGCCAGCAGCGGGATAGGGGAGGCGAGTACTGAAGCTTTCTTT.